The next 25 T cell receptor beta chains were all read from a single sample in a study of T cell responses to AZD1222 COVID-19 vaccine. Sequenced by immunoSEQ multiplex PCR; TCRdb stores in-frame clones only, minus some. The table shows some 120,000 clones, with roughly 90% occurring only once. The sequencing used peripheral blood, collected on day 0 of AZD1222 vaccination. The source of these receptors is an adult in good health.

The chain has TRBV7-9 and TRBJ1-4; tentative D call: TRBD1 (6 bases). Germline CDR1 and CDR2: SEHNR and FQNEAQ (reference sequence). Trimming stripped 5 bases from V and 0 bases from J, with 13 bases between. CDR3 length: 16 amino acids. The CDR3 DNA follows: TGTGCCAGCAGCGAGGGGGTATCCCCAACTAATGAAAAACTGTTTTTT. It is translated as CASSEGVSPTNEKLFF.

The table lists this clone with a count of one. This rearrangement joins TRBV4-1 to TRBJ2-3, with TRBD2 identical over 12 bases. Unmatched junction bases numbered 7, after V lost 6 bases and J lost 6 bases. This CDR3 has 15 amino acids. Germline V gene data show CDR1 as MGHRA and CDR2 as YSYEKL. Written as DNA, the CDR3 is TGCGCCAGCAGGGGGGCTAGCGGGAGGGTCGATACGCAGTATTTT. Protein sequence: CASRGASGRVDTQYF.

The chain employs TRBV7-9 and TRBJ2-7, with D perhaps assigned TRBD1 or TRBD2 (5 bases each). The V end was cut by 6 bases, the J end by 6 bases, with 18 bases between. Germline lookup yields CDR1 SEHNR and CDR2 FQNEAQ (reference sequence). This CDR3 comprises 14 residues. The CDR3 is CASSIIWGRGEQYF. The DNA for the CDR3 is TGTGCCAGCAGTATTATCTGGGGCCGGGGCGAGCAGTACTTC.

This clone occurred once. The V call is TRBV20-1, the J call TRBJ2-1, with unresolved D. Germline CDR1 DFQATT, CDR2 SNEGSKA (reference sequence). The CDR3 covers 10 residues. Between the trimmed V and J ends, which lost 7 bases and 3 bases, there was a span of 4 bases. CDR3 nucleotide sequence: TGCAGTGGATACTACAATGAGCAGTTCTTC. This encodes CSGYYNEQFF.

The chain carries TRBV18 and TRBJ2-7; D is perhaps TRBD1 (6 bases). Trimming removed 3 bases at V and 7 bases at J, with 10 bases between. The germline V gene encodes CDR1 KGHSH and CDR2 LQKENI. The CDR3 runs to 12 residues. CDR3 protein: CASSPTDREQYF. In DNA form, the CDR3 reads TGTGCCAGCTCACCTACTGACAGGGAGCAGTACTTC.

This chain links TRBV5-5 with TRBJ2-3; 14 bases are shared with TRBD2. V was clipped by 0 bases and J by 5 bases; unmatched bases: 2. This CDR3 is 16 amino acids long. Looked up from germline, CDR1 is SGHKS and CDR2 is YYEKEE (reference sequence). The CDR3 DNA follows: TGTGCCAGCAGCTTGGGACTAGCGGGAGGGGTAGATACGCAGTATTTT. Translated, it gives CASSLGLAGGVDTQYF.

This chain uses TRBV3-1 (or the pseudogene TRBV3-2) with TRBJ2-1, with TRBD2 identical over 13 bases. The V gene's germline CDR1 is LGHDT and CDR2 YNNKEL (reference sequence). CDR3 length equals 15 residues. V trimming: 4 bases; J trimming: 10 bases; junction bases outside the gene matches: 7. The chain's CDR3 is CASSPTALAGGEQFF. The CDR3, as DNA: TGTGCCAGCAGCCCAACGGCACTAGCGGGAGGGGAGCAGTTCTTC.

The rearrangement joins TRBV5-6 to TRBJ2-7; the match to TRBD2 covers 10 bases. The V gene end was trimmed by 1 base and the J gene end by 4 bases; junction bases not matched to a gene: 11. From germline, CDR1 is SGHDT and CDR2 YYEEEE. CDR3 length equals 17 residues. CDR3 DNA: TGTGCCAGCAGCTTGTATAGGCTAGCGGGAGACGGATACGAGCAGTACTTC. Translating gives CASSLYRLAGDGYEQYF.

The chain uses TRBV27 and TRBJ2-1, with D perhaps given as TRBD1 or TRBD2 (5 bases each). V lost 10 bases to trimming and J lost 0 bases, with 16 bases between them. The CDR3 has 15 residues. Per germline, CDR1 MNHEY and CDR2 SMNVEV (reference sequence). The CDR3 DNA reads as TGTGCCACAACACCGGGACCGAGCTCCTACAATGAGCAGTTCTTC. Amino acids: CATTPGPSSYNEQFF.

The V and J genes are TRBV18 and TRBJ1-1, with D tentatively TRBD1 (6 bases). This CDR3 is 16 amino acids long. Germline V gives CDR1 KGHSH, CDR2 LQKENI. The V and J ends lost 6 bases and 1 base respectively, with 18 bases between them. CDR3 sequence: CASSQLGGRRNTEAFF. The DNA for the CDR3 is TGTGCCAGCTCGCAGTTAGGGGGGCGCAGGAACACTGAAGCTTTCTTT.

The table lists this clone with a count of one. The chain joins TRBV10-3 to TRBJ2-1; TRBD2 agrees at 7 bases. J gave up 2 bases and V 3 bases, and 7 bases lay outside the gene matches. This CDR3 region has 16 residues. Germline V lookup: CDR1 ENHRY, CDR2 SYGVKD. CDR3 region: CAISDKPSGPYNEQFF. CDR3 DNA sequence: TGTGCCATCAGTGATAAACCTAGCGGTCCCTACAATGAGCAGTTCTTC.

The gene calls are TRBV28 and TRBJ2-3; TRBD1 is a possible D gene (6 bases). CDR3 size: 14 residues. V lost 4 bases to trimming and J lost 4 bases, with 12 bases between them. Per germline, CDR1 MDHEN and CDR2 SYDVKM. The CDR3 spells CASSSNGQPDTQYF. For the CDR3, the DNA is TGTGCCAGCAGTTCAAACGGACAGCCAGATACGCAGTATTTT.

CDR3 residues: CASSLSRWTDTQYF. The CDR3 nucleotides read TGTGCCAGCAGTTTATCGAGGTGGACAGATACGCAGTATTTT. The V and J genes are TRBV27 and TRBJ2-3, with D hard to call. The V end lost 0 bases, the J end lost 3 bases, and 7 bases lay between the germline ends. Germline CDR1 is MNHEY and CDR2 is SMNVEV (reference sequence). The CDR3 length is 14 residues.

The CDR3 spells CASSLGGRGLGTQYF. The CDR3 nucleotides read TGTGCCAGCAGCTTGGGCGGGAGGGGTCTAGGTACGCAGTATTTT. The chain has TRBV5-4 and TRBJ2-3; 9 bases match TRBD2. Germline V CDR1 and CDR2: SGHNT, YYREEE (reference sequence). CDR3 length: 15 amino acids. V was clipped by 0 bases and J by 8 bases; unmatched bases: 7.

The V call is TRBV11-2, the J call TRBJ1-1; 7 bases fit TRBD1. This CDR3 has 15 amino acids. Per germline, CDR1 SGHAT and CDR2 FQNNGV. J gave up 5 bases and V 4 bases, and 10 bases lay outside the gene matches. The CDR3 loop reads CASSSQPTGKTEAFF. CDR3 in DNA: TGTGCCAGCAGCTCACAGCCGACAGGGAAGACTGAAGCTTTCTTT.

V is TRBV21-1 and J is TRBJ1-2. TRBV21-1 is an annotated pseudogene. This CDR3 region has 13 residues. CDR3 sequence: CATPLRLSYGYTF. CDR3 bases: TGTGCCACGCCTCTTCGGTTATCATATGGCTACACCTTC.

The J gene is TRBJ2-4, the V gene TRBV21-1; the table gives TRBD2 as D, unverified against the DNA. TRBV21-1 is noted as a pseudogene. The CDR3 contains 20 residues. The CDR3 spells CASSKRLAGGIQQAKNIQYF. The CDR3 coding sequence is TGTGCCAGCAGCAAACGGCTAGCGGGAGGCATACAACAGGCCAAAAACATTCAGTACTTC.

The chain is built from TRBV5-5 and TRBJ1-1; 7 bases are a match to TRBD1. V was pared by 2 bases and J by 7 bases, with 8 bases of the junction left unmatched. This CDR3 comprises 14 residues. CDR1 SGHKS and CDR2 YYEKEE come from the germline V gene (reference sequence). In DNA form, the CDR3 reads TGTGCCAGCAGCTTCACTGACAGGGCCTATGAAGCTTTCTTT. Its protein product is CASSFTDRAYEAFF.

J is TRBJ1-5 and V is TRBV7-8; D uncertain. The V and J ends lost 1 base and 9 bases respectively, with 13 bases between them. The germline V gene encodes CDR1 SGHVS and CDR2 FQNEAQ. This CDR3 comprises 14 residues. DNA for the CDR3: TGTGCCAGCAGCTTAGTGGAGTCTGGAGGGCCCCAGCATTTT. The encoded protein is CASSLVESGGPQHF.

This chain joins TRBV5-1 and TRBJ2-7; TRBD1 or TRBD2 may be the D gene (5 bases each). Germline V gene lookup returns CDR1 SGHRS and CDR2 YFSETQ. V was trimmed by 0 bases and J by 3 bases, leaving 10 bases between them. The CDR3 is 14 residues long. In nucleotides, the CDR3 is TGCGCCAGCAGCTTGGGGGACCTCGTCTACGAGCAGTACTTC. It yields the protein CASSLGDLVYEQYF.

The gene calls are TRBV6-4 and TRBJ2-3, with 10 positions matching TRBD1. V shed 3 bases and J 1 base; nucleotides not matched to a gene: 4. This CDR3 has 16 residues. The germline V gene has CDR1 MRHNA and CDR2 SNTAGT. In nucleotides, the CDR3 is TGTGCCAGCAGTGAGTCCGGGACAGGGGGCACAGATACGCAGTATTTT. Residues: CASSESGTGGTDTQYF.

This clone was found once. V usage is TRBV7-8 and J usage is TRBJ1-5; 8 bases are a match to TRBD1. The CDR3 is 16 amino acids. V lost 5 bases, J lost 5 bases, and 11 bases stayed unmatched. Germline values: CDR1 SGHVS, CDR2 FQNEAQ. This CDR3 is CASSASYGQGDQPQHF. The DNA of the CDR3 is TGTGCCAGCAGCGCAAGCTACGGACAGGGTGATCAGCCCCAGCATTTT.

The chain employs TRBV28 and TRBJ1-2, with D tentatively TRBD1 (5 bases). CDR1 and CDR2 from the germline V gene are MDHEN and SYDVKM. The CDR3 spans 15 residues. Trimming left V 7 bases short and J 8 bases short, with 23 bases between. The CDR3 loop is CASIKRGVGAGGYTF. The CDR3, as DNA: TGTGCCAGCATTAAACGAGGCGTAGGGGCAGGGGGCTACACCTTC.

The chain employs TRBV11-2 and TRBJ2-1, with D hard to call. From germline, CDR1 is SGHAT and CDR2 FQNNGV. CDR3 length: 13 amino acids. The V and J ends lost 1 base and 6 bases respectively, with 7 bases between them. The CDR3 spells CASSLGLLNEQFF. The CDR3 coding sequence is TGTGCCAGCAGCTTAGGGCTTCTCAATGAGCAGTTCTTC.

The CDR3 DNA sequence: TGTGCCAGCAGTTTAGCGCCGGGACAGGTGACGATTGAAGCTTTCTTT. It encodes CASSLAPGQVTIEAFF. V and J are TRBV28 and TRBJ1-1, with 8 bases fitting TRBD1. Germline trimming cut 2 bases from V and 7 bases from J; bases unmatched to any gene: 12. Germline V CDR1 and CDR2: MDHEN, SYDVKM. The CDR3 runs 16 residues.